The 10 T cell receptor beta chains below were found in one sample sequenced in a study of neoadjuvant nivolumab and ipilimumab in lung cancer. Assay used: immunoSEQ multiplex PCR; TCRdb lists only in-frame clones, some missing. The repertoire has 19,000 or so clones, 65% to 85% of them found once; the top ten carry around 8.1%. The input for sequencing was tumor tissue, taken after neoadjuvant nivolumab, alone or with ipilimumab, at or shortly before surgery. The receptors here all came from an adult with non-small cell lung cancer.

The chain joins TRBV7-9 to TRBJ2-5; no clear D gene. The V gene's germline CDR1 is SEHNR and CDR2 FQNEAQ (reference sequence). This CDR3 comprises 14 residues. The ends were cut back, 2 bases at V and 5 bases at J, with 12 bases in the middle. CDR3 sequence: CASSLLPAHETQYF. CDR3 nucleotide sequence: TGTGCCAGCAGCTTATTGCCGGCCCACGAGACCCAGTACTTC.

The chain couples TRBV27 to TRBJ2-1, with 10 positions matching TRBD2. Germline loops: CDR1 MNHEY, CDR2 SMNVEV (reference sequence). The J segment lost 9 bases and the V segment lost 2 bases, leaving 7 bases of the junction unmatched. CDR3 length equals 15 residues. CDR3 bases: TGTGCCAGCAGTTTAGGTAGCGGGGGGCGGGGTGAGCAGTTCTTC. Its protein is CASSLGSGGRGEQFF.

This chain uses TRBV18 with TRBJ2-7; 8 nucleotides agree with TRBD2. Germline V gene lookup returns CDR1 KGHSH and CDR2 LQKENI. This CDR3 comprises 16 residues. The V segment lost 6 bases and the J segment 0 bases; nucleotides outside the gene matches: 10. The CDR3: CASSQPGGGSSYEQYF. The CDR3 DNA is TGTGCCAGCTCCCAGCCGGGCGGGGGGTCCTCCTACGAGCAGTACTTC.

This clone turned up a few times. The J gene is TRBJ2-2, the V gene TRBV30; D call uncertain. Germline CDR1 GTSNPN, CDR2 SVGIG (reference sequence). V lost 8 bases, J lost 6 bases, and 10 bases lay in between. The CDR3 consists of 11 residues. CDR3 DNA: TGTGCCCGACGGCTAGCCGGGGAGCTGTTTTTT. Translated, it gives CARRLAGELFF.

V gene TRBV15 combines with J gene TRBJ1-5; D may be TRBD1 (6 bases). The V end lost 4 bases, the J end lost 7 bases, and 11 bases lay between the germline ends. This CDR3 comprises 13 residues. Germline-derived CDR1 and CDR2 are LNHNV and YYDKDF (reference sequence). CDR3 in amino acids: CATSNYRDQPQHF. The CDR3 nucleotides are TGTGCCACCAGCAACTACAGGGACCAGCCCCAGCATTTT.

The gene calls are TRBV11-2 and TRBJ1-1; D gene ambiguous. Germline lookup yields CDR1 SGHAT and CDR2 FQNNGV. This CDR3 region has 14 residues. Trimming cost V 1 base and J 3 bases, with 9 bases left between them. The CDR3 coding sequence is TGTGCCAGCAGCTTAGGGACTCGGGACACTGAAGCTTTCTTT. This gives the protein CASSLGTRDTEAFF.

CDR3 amino acids: CASSFTGDEQYF. CDR3 nucleotides: TGCGCCAGCAGCTTCACAGGGGACGAGCAGTACTTC. This chain connects TRBV5-1 to TRBJ2-7, with 7 bases aligning to TRBD1. Germline lookup yields CDR1 SGHRS and CDR2 YFSETQ. The CDR3 loop spans 12 amino acids. After removal of 2 bases from V and 5 bases from J, the junction contained 1 base not matched to a gene.

The chain has TRBV9 and TRBJ2-2; 12 bases are a match to TRBD1. This CDR3 contains 15 residues. CDR1 is SGDLS, CDR2 YYNGEE, per germline. The J segment lost 7 bases and the V segment lost 2 bases, leaving 3 bases of the junction unmatched. The CDR3 bases are TGTGCCAGCAGCGTGGGACAGGGGGCGGGCGGGGAGCTGTTTTTT. Its translation is CASSVGQGAGGELFF.

Only a few counts were recorded for this clone. This rearrangement joins TRBV7-9 to TRBJ2-1; D is uncertain. This CDR3 spans 15 amino acids. V lost 5 bases and J lost 0, with 11 bases in between. Germline V gives CDR1 SEHNR, CDR2 FQNEAQ (reference sequence). The CDR3 nucleotides are TGTGCCAGCAGCATACTTCTAAGCTCCTACAATGAGCAGTTCTTC. Protein: CASSILLSSYNEQFF.

This clone was picked up one time. The chain links TRBV5-1 to TRBJ2-6; D gene unclear. Looked up from germline, CDR1 is SGHRS and CDR2 is YFSETQ. The CDR3 extends over 16 amino acids. V shed 0 bases and J shed 2 bases, with 9 bases lying between them. This CDR3 reads CASSLEAGTGANVLTF. The CDR3 DNA reads TGCGCCAGCAGCTTGGAAGCAGGCACTGGGGCCAACGTCCTGACTTTC.